One sample yielded the 5 T cell receptor beta chains listed below, sequenced in a study of blood T cell repertoires in COVID-19. Only in-frame clones appear in the TCRdb table, and some are missing; sequencing was by immunoSEQ multiplex PCR. The sample shows just over 350,000 clones, roughly nine tenths of them seen only once. The sequenced sample consisted of PBMCs or T cells enriched from blood (not recorded which). All receptors derive from a woman aged 25 to 39 who had recovered from COVID-19.

A single count supports this clone. The J gene is TRBJ2-1, the V gene TRBV29-1; 9 bases are shared with TRBD1. V was pared by 1 base and J by 0 bases, with 4 bases of the junction left unmatched. The CDR3 is 16 amino acids. Germline V gene data show CDR1 as SQVTM and CDR2 as ANQGSEA. The CDR3 coding sequence is TGCAGCGTTGAAGGCGGGGGACAGGGCTCCTACAATGAGCAGTTCTTC. This encodes CSVEGGGQGSYNEQFF.

The rearrangement joins TRBV6-2 or TRBV6-3 to TRBJ2-1; D is possibly TRBD2 (5 bases). Germline V gene data show CDR1 as MNHEY and CDR2 as SVGEGT. V shed 8 bases and J shed 0 bases, with 23 bases lying between them. This CDR3 region has 18 residues. CDR3 in DNA: TGTGCCAGCCGTTCCCTTGTACTGCGACTAAGCTCCTACAATGAGCAGTTCTTC. Translation: CASRSLVLRLSSYNEQFF.

This sequence joins TRBV3-1 (or the pseudogene TRBV3-2) and TRBJ2-5; 8 bases map to TRBD1. With V trimmed by 1 base and J by 5 bases, 9 bases remained unmatched. The CDR3 sequence is 16 residues long. Germline V gene lookup returns CDR1 LGHDT and CDR2 YNNKEL (reference sequence). CDR3 amino acids: CASSQVGQGGFETQYF. The CDR3 region has the DNA TGTGCCAGCAGCCAAGTTGGACAGGGCGGATTTGAGACCCAGTACTTC.

This clone appeared once. The V and J genes are TRBV19 and TRBJ1-5, with a possible D match to TRBD1 (6 bases). Between the trimmed V and J ends, which lost 0 bases and 7 bases, there was a span of 13 bases. Germline V gene data show CDR1 as LNHDA and CDR2 as SQIVND (reference sequence). This CDR3 has 15 residues. CDR3 residues: CASSIERGAGQPQHF. The CDR3 coding sequence is TGTGCCAGTAGTATAGAGCGGGGGGCTGGGCAGCCCCAGCATTTT.

V and J are TRBV5-8 and TRBJ1-4, with 7 nucleotides matching TRBD1. The CDR3 runs to 15 residues. V gave up 1 base and J gave up 6 bases; unmatched junction bases: 6. Germline CDR1 SGHTS, CDR2 YDEGEE. The DNA for the CDR3 is TGTGCCAGCAGCTTGTGGGGACAGAGAGATGAAAAACTGTTTTTT. Translated: CASSLWGQRDEKLFF.